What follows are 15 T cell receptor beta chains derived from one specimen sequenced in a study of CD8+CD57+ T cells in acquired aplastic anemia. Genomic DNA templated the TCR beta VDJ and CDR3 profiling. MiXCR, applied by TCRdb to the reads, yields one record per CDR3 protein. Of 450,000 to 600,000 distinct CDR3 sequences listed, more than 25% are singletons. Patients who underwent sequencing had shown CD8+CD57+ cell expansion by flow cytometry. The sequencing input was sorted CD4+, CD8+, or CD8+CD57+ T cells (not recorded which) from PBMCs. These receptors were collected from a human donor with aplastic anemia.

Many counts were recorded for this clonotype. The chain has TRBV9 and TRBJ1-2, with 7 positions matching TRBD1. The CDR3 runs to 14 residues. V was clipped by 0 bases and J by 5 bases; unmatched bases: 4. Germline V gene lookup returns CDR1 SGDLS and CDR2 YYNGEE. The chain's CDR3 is CASSVGGGEYGYTF. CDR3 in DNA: TGTGCCAGCAGCGTAGGAGGGGGCGAGTATGGCTACACCTTC. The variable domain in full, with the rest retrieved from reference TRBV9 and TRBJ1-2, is DSGVTQTPKHLITATGQRVTLRCSPRSGDLSVYWYQQSLDQGLQFLIQYYNGEERAKGNILERFSAQQFPDLHSELNLSSLELGDSALYFCASSVGGGEYGYTFGSGTRLTVV.

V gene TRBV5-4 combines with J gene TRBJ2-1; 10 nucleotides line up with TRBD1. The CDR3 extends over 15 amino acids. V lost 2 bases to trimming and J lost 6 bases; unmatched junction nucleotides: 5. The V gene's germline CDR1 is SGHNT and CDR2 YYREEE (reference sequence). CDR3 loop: CASSLGQGVGNEQFF. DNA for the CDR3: TGTGCCAGCAGCTTAGGACAGGGGGTAGGCAATGAGCAGTTCTTC.

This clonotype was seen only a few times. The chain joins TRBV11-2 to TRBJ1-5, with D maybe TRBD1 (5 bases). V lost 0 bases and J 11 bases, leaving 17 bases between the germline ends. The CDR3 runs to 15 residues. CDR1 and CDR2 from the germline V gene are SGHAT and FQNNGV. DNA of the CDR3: TGTGCCAGCAGCTTAGATGGGGGAAAGAGGAAGGCCCAGCATTTT. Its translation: CASSLDGGKRKAQHF.

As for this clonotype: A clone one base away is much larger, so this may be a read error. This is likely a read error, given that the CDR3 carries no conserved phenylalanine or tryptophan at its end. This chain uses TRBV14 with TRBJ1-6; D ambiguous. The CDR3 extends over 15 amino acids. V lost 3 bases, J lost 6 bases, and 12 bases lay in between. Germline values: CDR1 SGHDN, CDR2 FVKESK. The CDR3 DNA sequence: TGTGCCAGCAGCCATAACGGTCTTGCTAATTCACCCCTCCACTCT. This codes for CASSHNGLANSPLHS.

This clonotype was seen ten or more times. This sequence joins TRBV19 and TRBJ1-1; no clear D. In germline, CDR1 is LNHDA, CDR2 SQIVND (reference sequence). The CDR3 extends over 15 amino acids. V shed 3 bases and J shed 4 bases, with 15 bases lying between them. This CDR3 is CASSMVRLGFTEAFF. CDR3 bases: TGTGCCAGTAGTATGGTGAGGCTGGGATTCACTGAAGCTTTCTTT.

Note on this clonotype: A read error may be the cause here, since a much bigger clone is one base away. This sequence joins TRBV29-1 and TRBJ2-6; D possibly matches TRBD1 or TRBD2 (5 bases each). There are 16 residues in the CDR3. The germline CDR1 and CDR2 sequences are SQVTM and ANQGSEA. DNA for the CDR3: TGCAGCGTTGAAGCCCAGGCAGCAACCGGGGCCAACGTCCCGACTTTC. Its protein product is CSVEAQAATGANVPTF. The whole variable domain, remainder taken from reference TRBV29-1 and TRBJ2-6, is SAVISQKPSRDICQRGTSLTIQCQVDSQVTMMFWYRQQPGQSLTLIATANQGSEATYESGFVIDKFPISRPNLTFSTLTVSNMSPEDSSIYLCSVEAQAATGANVPTFGAGSRLTVL.

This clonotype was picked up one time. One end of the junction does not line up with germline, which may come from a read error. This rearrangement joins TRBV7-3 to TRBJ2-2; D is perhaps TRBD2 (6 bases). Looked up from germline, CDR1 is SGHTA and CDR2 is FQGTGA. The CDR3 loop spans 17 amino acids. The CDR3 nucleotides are TGTGCCGGCAGCTTATATGTCCGGCCATCGGGGGCCGGGGAGCTGTTTTTT. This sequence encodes CAGSLYVRPSGAGELFF.

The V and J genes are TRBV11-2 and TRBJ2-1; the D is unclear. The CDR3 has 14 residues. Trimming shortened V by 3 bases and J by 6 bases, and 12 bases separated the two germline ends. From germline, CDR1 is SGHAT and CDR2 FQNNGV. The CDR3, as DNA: TGTGCCAGCAGCTTGGGCTTCCAAAGCAATGAGCAGTTCTTC. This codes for CASSLGFQSNEQFF.

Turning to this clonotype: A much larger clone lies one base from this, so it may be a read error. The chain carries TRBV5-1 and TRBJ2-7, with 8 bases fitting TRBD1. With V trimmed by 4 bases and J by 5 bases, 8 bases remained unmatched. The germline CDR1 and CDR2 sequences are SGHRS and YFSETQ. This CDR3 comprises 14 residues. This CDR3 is CASSHRDRSDEQYF. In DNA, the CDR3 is TGCGCCAGCAGCCACCGGGACAGGTCCGACGAGCAGTACTTC. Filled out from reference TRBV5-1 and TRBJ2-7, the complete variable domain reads KAGVTQTPRYLIKTRGQQVTLSCSPISGHRSVSWYQQTPGQGLQFLFEYFSETQRNKGNFPGRFSGRQFSNSRSEMNVSTLELGDSALYLCASSHRDRSDEQYFGPGTRLTVT.

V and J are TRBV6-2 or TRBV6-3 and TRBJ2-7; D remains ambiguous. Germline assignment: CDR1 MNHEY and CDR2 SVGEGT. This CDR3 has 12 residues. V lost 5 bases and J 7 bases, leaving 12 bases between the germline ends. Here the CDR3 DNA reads TGTGCCAGCAGTCCCCGGATAAGAGAGCAGTACTTC. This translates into CASSPRIREQYF.

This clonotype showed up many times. CDR3 nucleotides: TGCAGCGTACAGGATTTGGCCACTGAAGCTTTCTTT. Amino acids: CSVQDLATEAFF. This sequence joins TRBV29-1 and TRBJ1-1; possible D gene TRBD1, 5 bases. The CDR3 is 12 amino acids. CDR1 and CDR2 from the germline V gene are SQVTM and ANQGSEA. With 6 bases removed from V and 4 bases from J, the gap between germline ends came to 12 bases.

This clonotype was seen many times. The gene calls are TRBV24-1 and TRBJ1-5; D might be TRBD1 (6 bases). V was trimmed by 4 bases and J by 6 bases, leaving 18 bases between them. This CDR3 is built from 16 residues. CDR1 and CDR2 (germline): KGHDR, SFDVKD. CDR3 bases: TGTGCCACCAGTGAGCTTACAGGGTCCGGTAGTCAGCCCCAGCATTTT. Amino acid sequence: CATSELTGSGSQPQHF.

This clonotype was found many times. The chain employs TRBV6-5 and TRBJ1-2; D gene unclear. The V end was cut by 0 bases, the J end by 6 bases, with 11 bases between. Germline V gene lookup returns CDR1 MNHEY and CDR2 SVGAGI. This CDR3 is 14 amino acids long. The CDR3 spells CASSYSDGRHGYTF. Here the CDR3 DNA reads TGTGCCAGCAGTTACTCGGACGGACGACATGGCTACACCTTC.

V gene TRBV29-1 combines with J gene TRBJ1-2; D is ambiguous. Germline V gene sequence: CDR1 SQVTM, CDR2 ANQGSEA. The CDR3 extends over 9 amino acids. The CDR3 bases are TGCAGTCCCGCCGATGGCTACACCTTC. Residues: CSPADGYTF.

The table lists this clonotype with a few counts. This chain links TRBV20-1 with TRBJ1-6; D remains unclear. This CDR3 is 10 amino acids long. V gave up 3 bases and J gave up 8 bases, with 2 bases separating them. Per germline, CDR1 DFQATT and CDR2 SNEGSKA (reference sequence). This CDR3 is CSASYSPLHF. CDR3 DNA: TGCAGTGCTAGTTATTCACCCCTCCACTTT.